The 30 T cell receptor beta chains reported below all come from one sample, sequenced in a study of T cells in Graves' hyperthyroidism and ophthalmopathy. From RNA transcripts, TCR beta CDR3 regions were amplified. In the first-round RT-PCR of the TCR CDR3, the HTBI primer set was used. Using its own MiXCR run on the multiplex PCR reads, TCRdb lists one record per CDR3 protein. In the table there are hundreds of thousands of distinct CDR3 sequences, roughly 14% of which are singletons. Sequencing was done on a sample of blood. The receptor set was obtained from a woman aged 18-29 years with Graves' hyperthyroidism.

This clonotype was counted between two and nine times. The CDR3 protein is CAPEGGPFDEQYF. The CDR3 DNA reads as TGTGCCCCAGAGGGAGGGCCTTTTGACGAGCAGTACTTC. V usage is TRBV24-1 and J usage is TRBJ2-7, with 7 positions matching TRBD2. Germline CDR1 and CDR2: KGHDR and SFDVKD. The CDR3 contains 13 residues. The ends lost 12 bases at V and 5 bases at J; junction bases unmatched: 12.

At least ten counts were recorded for this clonotype. J is TRBJ2-1 and V is TRBV24-1, with 8 bases fitting TRBD1. CDR3 length equals 16 residues. J lost 6 bases, V lost 0 bases, and 6 bases had no gene match. Germline V CDR1 and CDR2: KGHDR, SFDVKD. The CDR3 here is CATSDLSGGLGNEQFF. The CDR3 bases are TGTGCCACCAGTGATTTGTCAGGGGGCTTGGGCAATGAGCAGTTCTTC.

The table lists this clonotype with many counts. The chain joins TRBV9 to TRBJ1-1, with a weak D call TRBD1 (6 bases). CDR1 is SGDLS, CDR2 YYNGEE, per germline. CDR3 length: 16 amino acids. The V and J ends lost 0 bases and 3 bases respectively, with 15 bases between them. The CDR3 nucleotides are TGTGCCAGCAGCGTAGGACTACAGGGTAAGGACACTGAAGCTTTCTTT. It codes for CASSVGLQGKDTEAFF.

There are many counts of this clonotype. The chain has TRBV7-2 and TRBJ2-7, with TRBD1 matching over 8 bases. The CDR3 is 15 residues long. Germline CDR1 SGHTA, CDR2 FQGNSA. V lost 1 base, J lost 7 bases, and 9 bases stayed unmatched. CDR3 sequence (DNA): TGTGCCAGCAGCTTAGTTAGCCAGGGGGCGGGGGAGCAGTACTTC. The encoded protein is CASSLVSQGAGEQYF.

This clonotype was observed at least ten times. J is TRBJ1-2 and V is TRBV29-1; 7 bases line up with TRBD1. V lost 0 bases, J lost 4 bases, and 5 bases stayed unmatched. Looked up from germline, CDR1 is SQVTM and CDR2 is ANQGSEA. The CDR3 is 14 amino acids. The CDR3 region is CSVEDPDRVYGYTF. In DNA form, the CDR3 reads TGCAGCGTTGAAGATCCCGACAGGGTCTATGGCTACACCTTC.

This clonotype showed up many times. V gene TRBV13 combines with J gene TRBJ2-7; TRBD1 or TRBD2 may be the D gene (5 bases each). The length of the CDR3 is 14 residues. Germline V gene lookup returns CDR1 PRHDT and CDR2 FYEKMQ (reference sequence). V lost 5 bases and J 3 bases, leaving 14 bases between the germline ends. The CDR3 protein is CASSPRDGSYEQYF. The CDR3 DNA reads TGTGCCAGCAGCCCCCGGGACGGAAGCTACGAGCAGTACTTC.

The rearrangement uses TRBV18 and TRBJ2-1, with D hard to call. CDR1 KGHSH and CDR2 LQKENI come from the germline V gene. The CDR3 spans 14 residues. Trimming shortened V by 4 bases and J by 6 bases, and 13 bases separated the two germline ends. The CDR3 DNA reads TGTGCCAGCTCACGGAGAAGGGATTTCAATGAGCAGTTCTTC. Translation: CASSRRRDFNEQFF.

In this sample, this clonotype turned up many times. The chain recombines TRBV28 with TRBJ2-7; D may be TRBD2 (5 bases). CDR3 length equals 11 residues. Trimming stripped 8 bases from V and 7 bases from J, with 12 bases between. CDR1 is MDHEN, CDR2 SYDVKM, per germline. Here the CDR3 DNA reads TGTGCCAGCGAAGGACTTATGGAGCAGTACTTC. It translates to CASEGLMEQYF. Based on the CDR3 plus reference TRBV28 and TRBJ2-7, the full variable domain is DVKVTQSSRYLVKRTGEKVFLECVQDMDHENMFWYRQDPGLGLRLIYFSYDVKMKEKGDIPEGYSVSREKKERFSLILESASTNQTSMYLCASEGLMEQYFGPGTRLTVT.

V is TRBV7-2 and J is TRBJ1-2; D perhaps matches TRBD1 (5 bases). The CDR3 is 16 amino acids. V was shortened by 3 bases and J by 0 bases, with 14 bases between the two germline ends. Germline-derived CDR1 and CDR2 are SGHTA and FQGNSA. CDR3 nucleotides: TGTGCCAGCAGCTTCGATTCTAGCAGGGCTAACTATGGCTACACCTTC. This codes for CASSFDSSRANYGYTF.

In regard to this clonotype: A much bigger clone sits one base away, suggesting this may be a read error. V and J are TRBV13 and TRBJ2-1; TRBD2 matches 9 bases. The J call may be mistaken, given a closer DNA end match to TRBJ2-7. Germline CDR1 PRHDT, CDR2 FYEKMQ (reference sequence). This CDR3 region has 17 residues. CDR3 coding DNA: TGTGCCAGCAGCGCCACGCAGTCTAGCGGGAAAATAAATGAGCAGTACTTC. Its protein product is CASSATQSSGKINEQYF.

This clonotype was detected many times. V gene TRBV28 combines with J gene TRBJ2-3, with a weak D call TRBD1 (6 bases). Germline CDR1 is MDHEN and CDR2 is SYDVKM. This CDR3 has 14 amino acids. V was cut by 7 bases and J by 2 bases, with 13 bases left in between. The DNA for the CDR3 is TGTGCCAGCACCTACAGGGATCCCACAGATACGCAGTATTTT. Its translation: CASTYRDPTDTQYF.

This clonotype was seen ten or more times. The chain carries TRBV20-1 and TRBJ1-2; tentatively, D is TRBD1 (6 bases). CDR1 is DFQATT and CDR2 is SNEGSKA in the germline V gene (reference sequence). The CDR3 has 12 amino acids. Trimming stripped 1 base from V and 7 bases from J, with 10 bases between. The CDR3 nucleotides are TGCAGTGCTAGAGGGGAAGGGGGTGGCTACACCTTC. This encodes CSARGEGGGYTF.

The chain is built from TRBV7-2 and TRBJ2-6; 9 positions match TRBD1. V trimming: 6 bases; J trimming: 2 bases; junction bases outside the gene matches: 5. The germline CDR1 and CDR2 sequences are SGHTA and FQGNSA. The CDR3 length is 16 residues. The CDR3 DNA follows: TGTGCCAGCAGAGGGACAGGGTCAACTGGGGCCAACGTCCTGACTTTC. Amino acids: CASRGTGSTGANVLTF.

This clonotype was detected ten times or more. J is TRBJ2-3 and V is TRBV20-1; D call uncertain. Per the germline V gene, CDR1 is DFQATT and CDR2 is SNEGSKA (reference sequence). CDR3 length: 11 amino acids. The ends were cut back, 5 bases at V and 6 bases at J, with 9 bases in the middle. This chain's CDR3 is CSADTADTQYF. CDR3 bases: TGCAGTGCTGACACGGCGGATACGCAGTATTTT.

The table lists this clonotype with a few counts. V and J are TRBV20-1 and TRBJ2-1, with D maybe TRBD2 (7 bases). The V end was cut by 5 bases, the J end by 3 bases, with 17 bases between. There are 15 residues in the CDR3. The germline V gene has CDR1 DFQATT and CDR2 SNEGSKA (reference sequence). CDR3 residues: CSAAGAGVLYNEQFF. As DNA, the CDR3 is TGCAGTGCTGCGGGGGCGGGGGTCCTCTACAATGAGCAGTTCTTC.

The gene calls are TRBV7-3 and TRBJ2-5; TRBD2 aligns across 7 bases. Germline loops: CDR1 SGHTA, CDR2 FQGTGA. This CDR3 has 16 residues. The V gene end was trimmed by 8 bases and the J gene end by 5 bases; junction bases not matched to a gene: 17. The CDR3 region is CASLVGGGEQEETQYF. CDR3 coding DNA: TGTGCCAGCCTCGTCGGCGGGGGTGAGCAAGAGGAGACCCAGTACTTC.

In this sample, this clonotype turned up many times. CDR3 sequence (DNA): TGTGCCAGCAGCTTACGCCCGTGGGGGGACAATGAGCAGTTCTTC. This codes for CASSLRPWGDNEQFF. The J gene is TRBJ2-1, the V gene TRBV7-3, with a tentative D call TRBD2 (6 bases). CDR1 is SGHTA, CDR2 FQGTGA, per germline. The CDR3 has 15 residues. The ends were cut back, 2 bases at V and 5 bases at J, with 13 bases in the middle.

This clonotype was counted ten times or more. The chain couples TRBV7-2 to TRBJ1-1; no definite D call. The CDR3 spans 13 residues. CDR1 is SGHTA and CDR2 is FQGNSA in the germline V gene. The V end lost 5 bases, the J end lost 4 bases, and 11 bases lay between the germline ends. The CDR3: CASSDSHLTEAFF. CDR3 coding DNA: TGTGCCAGCAGCGATTCACACCTCACTGAAGCTTTCTTT.

This clonotype was detected many times. This chain joins TRBV12-3 or TRBV12-4 and TRBJ2-5; D perhaps matches TRBD2 (6 bases). The CDR3 covers 14 residues. With 5 bases removed from V and 3 bases from J, the gap between germline ends came to 13 bases. The DNA for the CDR3 is TGTGCCAGCAGTCCCCGCGGGGCTGAAGAGACCCAGTACTTC. Amino acids: CASSPRGAEETQYF.

This clonotype was recorded at least ten times. V usage is TRBV7-9 and J usage is TRBJ1-3, with D hard to call. Germline V gene sequence: CDR1 SEHNR, CDR2 FQNEAQ (reference sequence). Trimming left V 4 bases short and J 0 bases short, with 13 bases between. The length of the CDR3 is 16 residues. This CDR3 is CASSYNVKVSGNTIYF. The CDR3 DNA sequence: TGTGCCAGCAGCTATAATGTCAAGGTCTCTGGAAACACCATATATTTT.

This clonotype occurred a few times. CDR3 DNA: TGCGCCAGCAGCGCGGGGACAGGGGGATTACAGACCCAGTACTTC. Its translation: CASSAGTGGLQTQYF. The V and J genes are TRBV4-3 and TRBJ2-5; TRBD1 matches 11 bases. The CDR3 is 15 amino acids. Germline loops: CDR1 LGHNA, CDR2 YSLEER. The V and J ends lost 5 bases and 6 bases, in that order; junction bases with no gene match: 8.

The J gene is TRBJ1-4, the V gene TRBV9; D possibly corresponds to TRBD1 (5 bases). CDR1 is SGDLS, CDR2 YYNGEE, per germline. Between the trimmed V and J ends, which lost 3 bases and 4 bases, there was a span of 16 bases. The length of the CDR3 is 16 residues. The CDR3 DNA follows: TGTGCCAGCAGCGAGAGAGCGGGACTTCTTAATGAAAAACTGTTTTTT. It is translated as CASSERAGLLNEKLFF.

This clonotype was seen ten or more times. The gene calls are TRBV20-1 and TRBJ2-5; either TRBD1 or TRBD2 may fit D (6 bases each). V lost 4 bases and J lost 3, with 18 bases in between. The CDR3 spans 15 residues. CDR1 DFQATT and CDR2 SNEGSKA come from the germline V gene (reference sequence). The CDR3 loop is CSAKLRGRVEETQYF. CDR3 in DNA: TGCAGTGCTAAACTTCGGGGGCGCGTCGAAGAGACCCAGTACTTC.

This clonotype was observed a few times. CDR3 protein: CASSEVRPQHF. CDR3 in DNA: TGTGCCAGCAGTGAAGTTAGGCCCCAGCATTTT. The gene calls are TRBV6-1 and TRBJ1-5; the D is unclear. V was pared by 1 base and J by 9 bases, with 4 bases between. CDR3 length: 11 residues. Germline V gene data show CDR1 as MNHNS and CDR2 as SASEGT.

Ten or more counts support this clonotype. The chain recombines TRBV7-2 with TRBJ1-2, with TRBD1 matching over 8 bases. This CDR3 comprises 12 residues. The trim removed 5 bases at V and 7 bases at J, leaving 3 bases unmatched. CDR1 and CDR2 from the germline V gene are SGHTA and FQGNSA. The chain's CDR3 is CASSKGQGGYTF. In nucleotides, the CDR3 is TGTGCCAGCAGCAAAGGACAGGGTGGCTACACCTTC.

This chain links TRBV20-1 with TRBJ2-2; 8 nucleotides agree with TRBD2. Germline CDR1 DFQATT, CDR2 SNEGSKA (reference sequence). This CDR3 region has 14 residues. The V and J ends lost 3 bases and 9 bases, in that order; junction bases with no gene match: 9. The CDR3 spells CSASRGGRTRELFF. CDR3 in DNA: TGCAGTGCTAGCCGCGGGGGGCGTACCCGGGAGCTGTTTTTT.

A note on this clonotype: A much larger clone lies a single base off, so this may be a read error. No conserved phenylalanine or tryptophan ends this CDR3, so it is likely a read error. V and J are TRBV6-1 and TRBJ2-1; TRBD2 might be the D (5 bases). This CDR3 is built from 14 residues. CDR1 is MNHNS, CDR2 SASEGT, per germline. Trimming removed 2 bases from V and 3 bases from J, with 8 bases in between. The CDR3 DNA follows: TGTGCCAGCAGTGAACTTCGGGACTACAATGAGCAGTTCTCC. Translating gives CASSELRDYNEQFS.

In its sample, this clonotype was seen many times. The rearrangement uses TRBV28 and TRBJ2-7, with 11 bases lining up with TRBD2. Germline CDR1 is MDHEN and CDR2 is SYDVKM. Losses at the gene ends were 3 bases for V and 9 bases for J; bases not matched to a gene: 13. The CDR3 has 16 amino acids. The CDR3 DNA follows: TGTGCCAGCAGTTTTTCGGGTAGCGGGAGGGCCTCCGCGCAGTACTTC. Amino acid sequence: CASSFSGSGRASAQYF.

The CDR3 is CASSLEGVANEQFF. The CDR3 nucleotides are TGCGCCAGCAGCCTGGAGGGTGTAGCGAATGAGCAGTTCTTC. V and J are TRBV4-3 and TRBJ2-1, with a tentative D call TRBD2 (6 bases). From germline, CDR1 is LGHNA and CDR2 YSLEER. This CDR3 spans 14 amino acids. The V and J ends lost 4 bases and 7 bases respectively, with 14 bases between them.

There are many counts of this clonotype. The chain joins TRBV12-3 or TRBV12-4 to TRBJ1-1; possible D gene TRBD1, 6 bases. The CDR3 has 15 amino acids. The germline V and J ends were trimmed by 6 bases and 0 bases, with 14 bases remaining between them. CDR3 region: CASRLLQGLNTEAFF. The CDR3 nucleotides are TGTGCCAGCAGGCTTTTACAGGGACTGAACACTGAAGCTTTCTTT.